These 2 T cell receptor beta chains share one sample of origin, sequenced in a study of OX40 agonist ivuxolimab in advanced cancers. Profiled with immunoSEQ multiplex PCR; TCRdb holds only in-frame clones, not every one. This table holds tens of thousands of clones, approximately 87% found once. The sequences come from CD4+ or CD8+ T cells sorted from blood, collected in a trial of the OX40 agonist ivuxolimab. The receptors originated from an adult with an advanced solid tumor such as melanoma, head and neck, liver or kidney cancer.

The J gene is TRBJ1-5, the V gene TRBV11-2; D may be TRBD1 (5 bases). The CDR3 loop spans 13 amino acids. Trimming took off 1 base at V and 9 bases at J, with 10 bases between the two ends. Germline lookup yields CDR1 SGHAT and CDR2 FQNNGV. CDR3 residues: CASSLGGEGPQHF. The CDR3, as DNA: TGTGCCAGCAGCTTAGGGGGGGAGGGGCCCCAGCATTTT. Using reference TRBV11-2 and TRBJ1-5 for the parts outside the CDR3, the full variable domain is EAGVAQSPRYKIIEKRQSVAFWCNPISGHATLYWYQQILGQGPKLLIQFQNNGVVDDSQLPKDRFSAERLKGVDSTLKIQPAKLEDSAVYLCASSLGGEGPQHFGDGTRLSIL.

The CDR3 DNA reads TGTGCCAGCAGCTTCAGGAACACTGAAGCTTTCTTT. Amino acids: CASSFRNTEAFF. The chain has TRBV5-4 and TRBJ1-1; no clear D gene. Per the germline V gene, CDR1 is SGHNT and CDR2 is YYREEE (reference sequence). V gave up 2 bases and J gave up 1 base, with 3 bases separating them. The CDR3 has 12 amino acids.